This T cell receptor beta chain was recovered during a study of shared clonotypes between healthy human individuals. Findings of the study overall: Rarefaction showed that sequencing of sorted subsets was incomplete (despite large depth). Some naive CD4 clonotypes, around 5%, turned up in common across four donors.

A word on this clone: Its antigen remains unidentified.

Sequenced by immunoSEQ multiplex PCR; TCRdb stores in-frame clones only, minus some. The sample yields 1,400,000 or so clones, 98% to 99% seen once. Germline CDR1 SGHRS, CDR2 YFSETQ. V was shortened by 1 base and J by 3 bases, with 16 bases between the two germline ends. The CDR3 contains 16 residues. The J gene is TRBJ2-5, the V gene TRBV5-1, with a possible D match to TRBD1 (5 bases). Sequenced: naive CD4+ T cells sorted from blood. Subset indicated: CD45RA+ positively selected. This receptor was taken from a man aged 25-45 years in good health. CDR3 DNA sequence: TGCGCCAGCAGCTTGTTTGGGCAGGGTGGAGAAGAGACCCAGTACTTC. Translating gives CASSLFGQGGEETQYF.